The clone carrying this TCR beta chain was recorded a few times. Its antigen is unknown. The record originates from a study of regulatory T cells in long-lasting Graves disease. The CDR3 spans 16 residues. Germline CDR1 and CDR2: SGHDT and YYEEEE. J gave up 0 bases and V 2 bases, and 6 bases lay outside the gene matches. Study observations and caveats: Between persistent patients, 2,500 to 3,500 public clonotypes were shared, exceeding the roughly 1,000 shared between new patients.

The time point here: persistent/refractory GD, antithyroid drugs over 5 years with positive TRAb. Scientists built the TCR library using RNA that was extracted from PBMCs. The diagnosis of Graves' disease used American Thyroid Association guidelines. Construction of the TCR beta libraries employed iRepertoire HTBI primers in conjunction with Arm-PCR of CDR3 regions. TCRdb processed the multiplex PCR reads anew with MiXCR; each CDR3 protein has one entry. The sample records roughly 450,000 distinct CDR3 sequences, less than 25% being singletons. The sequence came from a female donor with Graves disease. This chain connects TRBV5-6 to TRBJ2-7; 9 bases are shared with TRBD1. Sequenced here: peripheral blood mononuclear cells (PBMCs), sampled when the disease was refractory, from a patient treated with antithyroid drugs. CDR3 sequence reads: CASSFTGGGRSYEQYF. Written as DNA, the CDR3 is TGTGCCAGCAGCTTTACAGGGGGCGGCCGCTCCTACGAGCAGTACTTC.